Listed below are T cell receptor beta chains from one sample, sequenced in a study of T cell responses to AZD1222 COVID-19 vaccine. Assay: immunoSEQ multiplex PCR; the TCRdb copy retains only in-frame clones and omits some. The sample carries about 94,000 clones, over 75% recorded once. This material consisted of peripheral blood, taken on day 0 of AZD1222 vaccination. The receptors stem from an adult in good health. The CDR3 runs from the conserved cysteine through the conserved F or W. A D gene is named only where the DNA matches it firmly. Size is stated for part of the rows, as once, few or many counts, or as a class when the clone is expanded.

V	D	J	size	CDR3	DNA
TRBV5-4	TRBD1	TRBJ2-3	.	CASSLIGQGETQYF	TGTGCCAGCAGCTTGATCGGACAGGGCGAAACGCAGTATTTT
TRBV18	TRBD1	TRBJ2-5	.	CASSPTTGGRTQYF	TGTGCCAGCTCACCCACGACAGGGGGCCGTACCCAGTACTTC
TRBV15	.	TRBJ2-7	.	CATSRNQRQASSYEQYF	TGTGCCACCAGCAGAAACCAGCGACAGGCCAGCTCCTACGAGCAGTACTTC
TRBV14	.	TRBJ2-5	once	CASSQDETQYF	TGTGCCAGCAGCCAAGATGAGACCCAGTACTTC
TRBV7-3	TRBD2	TRBJ2-1	once	CASSSGLAGYNEQFF	TGTGCCAGCAGCTCGGGACTAGCGGGTTACAATGAGCAGTTCTTC
TRBV5-1	.	TRBJ2-7	.	CASSLQGGYEQYF	TGCGCCAGCAGCCTACAGGGAGGCTACGAGCAGTACTTC
TRBV9	.	TRBJ2-3	.	CASSVGSLGTDTQYF	TGTGCCAGCAGCGTAGGTAGCCTCGGCACAGATACGCAGTATTTT
TRBV29-1	TRBD1	TRBJ1-6	.	CSVRTGSTYNSPLHF	TGCAGCGTTCGGACAGGATCAACCTATAATTCACCCCTCCACTTT
TRBV25-1	.	TRBJ2-7	.	CASSSDIYEQYF	TGTGCCAGCAGTAGCGACATCTACGAGCAGTACTTC
TRBV7-2	.	TRBJ2-7	.	CASGLEFFYEQYF	TGTGCCAGCGGCCTGGAATTTTTCTACGAGCAGTACTTC
TRBV5-7	TRBD1	TRBJ2-3	.	CASSPDRGDTQYF	TGTGCCAGCAGCCCCGACAGGGGGGATACGCAGTATTTT
TRBV3-1/TRBV3-2	.	TRBJ2-2	.	CASSQAASAGELFF	TGTGCCAGCAGCCAAGCGGCTAGTGCCGGGGAGCTGTTTTTT
TRBV7-2	TRBD1	TRBJ1-1	once	CASSLADRGNTEAFF	TGTGCCAGCAGCTTAGCGGACAGGGGGAACACTGAAGCTTTCTTT
TRBV30	TRBD1	TRBJ1-5	.	CAWGGTGLNQPQHF	TGTGCCTGGGGGGGGACAGGTTTGAATCAGCCCCAGCATTTT
TRBV19	.	TRBJ2-1	.	CASSIRWGDNEQFF	TGTGCCAGTAGTATTCGGTGGGGAGACAATGAGCAGTTCTTC
TRBV20-1	.	TRBJ2-7	.	CSASSRSSYEQYF	TGCAGTGCTAGTTCCAGGAGCTCCTACGAGCAGTACTTC
TRBV19	.	TRBJ1-4	.	CASQIRGSGRNEKLFF	TGTGCCAGTCAAATCCGCGGGTCGGGCCGTAATGAAAAACTGTTTTTT
TRBV24-1	.	TRBJ1-5	.	CATSDRVVNQPQHF	TGTGCCACCAGTGACAGGGTGGTCAATCAGCCCCAGCATTTT
TRBV7-2	.	TRBJ1-3	.	CASSLVMSGPSGNTIYF	TGTGCCAGCAGCTTAGTTATGTCTGGGCCTTCTGGAAACACCATATATTTT
TRBV5-1	TRBD1	TRBJ2-1	.	CASSLQGEYYNEQFF	TGCGCCAGCAGCTTACAGGGGGAATACTACAATGAGCAGTTCTTC
TRBV4-3	TRBD2	TRBJ2-1	.	CASSPDLAGTYNEQFF	TGCGCCAGCAGCCCCGACCTAGCGGGGACCTACAATGAGCAGTTCTTC
TRBV9	TRBD2	TRBJ2-3	.	CASSVAPGLGFTDTQYF	TGTGCCAGCAGCGTGGCCCCGGGACTAGGATTTACAGATACGCAGTATTTT
TRBV14	.	TRBJ2-2	few	CASSRLRTGELFF	TGTGCCAGCAGCCGTTTACGGACCGGGGAGCTGTTTTTT
TRBV12-3/TRBV12-4	.	TRBJ1-1	.	CASRGDMSTEAFF	TGTGCCAGCAGAGGGGACATGAGCACTGAAGCTTTCTTT
TRBV9	TRBD2	TRBJ2-7	.	CASSAGTSRYEQYF	TGTGCCAGCAGCGCCGGGACTAGTCGCTACGAGCAGTACTTC
TRBV19	TRBD1	TRBJ1-6	.	CASTQGRTGMDSPLHF	TGTGCCAGTACCCAGGGGAGGACAGGGATGGATTCACCCCTCCACTTT
TRBV5-4	.	TRBJ1-1	.	CASSVAPGRTEAFF	TGTGCCAGCAGCGTCGCGCCAGGACGCACTGAAGCTTTCTTT
TRBV7-2	TRBD2	TRBJ2-7	.	CASSLDGGSYEQYF	TGTGCCAGCAGCTTAGACGGGGGGTCCTACGAGCAGTACTTC
TRBV19	TRBD1	TRBJ1-2	.	CASSIQGASGANYGYTF	TGTGCCAGTAGTATCCAGGGGGCCAGTGGAGCTAACTATGGCTACACCTTC
TRBV3-1/TRBV3-2	.	TRBJ2-5	.	CASSHRGETQYF	TGTGCCAGCAGCCATAGAGGGGAGACCCAGTACTTC
TRBV5-8	.	TRBJ1-1	.	CASSLGKNLDTEAFF	TGTGCCAGCAGCTTGGGGAAGAACCTGGACACTGAAGCTTTCTTT
TRBV2	.	TRBJ1-3	.	CASSGGRNSGNTIYF	TGTGCCAGCAGTGGGGGACGGAACTCTGGAAACACCATATATTTT
TRBV2	TRBD2	TRBJ2-1	.	CASSYSGGAVGEQFF	TGTGCCAGCAGTTATAGCGGGGGGGCCGTCGGTGAGCAGTTCTTC
TRBV7-3	TRBD2	TRBJ2-1	.	CASSLRAGGPSDEQFF	TGTGCCAGCAGCTTACGAGCGGGGGGGCCCAGTGACGAGCAGTTCTTC
TRBV11-2	TRBD1	TRBJ2-7	.	CASSLRDRGLEQYF	TGTGCCAGCAGCTTAAGGGACAGGGGGCTCGAGCAGTACTTC
TRBV24-1	TRBD1	TRBJ1-2	.	CATSAPGQGVRGYTF	TGTGCCACCAGTGCCCCCGGACAGGGTGTGAGAGGCTACACCTTC
TRBV7-3	.	TRBJ2-3	few	CASSLTLIGTDTQYF	TGTGCCAGCAGCTTAACCTTGATAGGTACAGATACGCAGTATTTT
TRBV6-6	TRBD1	TRBJ2-5	.	CASTGQGRETQYF	TGTGCCAGCACCGGACAGGGGAGGGAGACCCAGTACTTC
TRBV24-1	TRBD2	TRBJ2-3	.	CATSDPSGGGADTQYF	TGTGCCACCAGTGACCCTAGCGGGGGTGGCGCAGATACGCAGTATTTT
TRBV2	.	TRBJ1-2	.	CASSEGVTSVGYTF	TGTGCCAGCAGTGAGGGTGTCACCTCGGTGGGCTACACCTTC
TRBV25-1	.	TRBJ1-2	few	CASSESPGRNYGYTF	TGTGCCAGCAGTGAATCGCCGGGGAGGAACTATGGCTACACCTTC
TRBV3-1/TRBV3-2	.	TRBJ2-7	.	CASARIPAYEQYF	TGTGCCAGCGCTCGGATCCCAGCCTACGAGCAGTACTTC
TRBV6-5	.	TRBJ2-2	once	CASSYRPRTGELFF	TGTGCCAGCAGTTACCGGCCCCGGACCGGGGAGCTGTTTTTT
TRBV28	.	TRBJ2-3	.	CASSLNKGGRGTATDTQYF	TGTGCCAGCAGTTTAAATAAGGGAGGACGGGGGACGGCGACAGATACGCAGTATTTT
TRBV9	TRBD1	TRBJ1-1	.	CASSSPGTDVNPEAFF	TGTGCCAGCAGCTCCCCCGGGACAGATGTAAACCCTGAAGCTTTCTTT
TRBV6-5	.	TRBJ1-5	few	CASTLDSNQPQHF	TGTGCCAGCACCCTCGATAGCAATCAGCCCCAGCATTTT
TRBV2	.	TRBJ2-1	.	CASSVGLDPTYNEQFF	TGTGCCAGCAGTGTAGGGCTAGACCCCACCTACAATGAGCAGTTCTTC
TRBV19	.	TRBJ1-2	once	CASSIDPGGYGYTF	TGTGCCAGTAGTATAGATCCGGGAGGATATGGCTACACCTTC
TRBV30	TRBD1	TRBJ1-2	.	CAWKVQGALYGYTF	TGTGCCTGGAAGGTCCAGGGGGCGTTGTATGGCTACACCTTC
TRBV7-8	TRBD2	TRBJ2-1	.	CASSRLAGGPGEQFF	TGTGCCAGCAGCCGACTAGCGGGGGGGCCTGGTGAGCAGTTCTTC
TRBV7-3	.	TRBJ1-5	.	CANIWGGYSNQPQHF	TGTGCCAACATATGGGGGGGTTATAGCAATCAGCCCCAGCATTTT
TRBV10-3	TRBD1	TRBJ2-2	.	CAISVIGDRIINTGELFF	TGTGCCATCAGTGTGATTGGGGACAGGATAATTAACACCGGGGAGCTGTTTTTT
TRBV5-1	.	TRBJ1-3	.	CASSLGSSGNTIYF	TGCGCCAGCAGCCTTGGATCCTCTGGAAACACCATATATTTT
TRBV20-1	.	TRBJ2-3	.	CSASLTAATQYF	TGCAGTGCTAGTCTAACAGCAGCTACGCAGTATTTT